This T cell receptor (beta chain) comes out of a study of T cell changes during pregnancy in multiple sclerosis. Produced via immunoSEQ multiplex PCR; TCRdb's table is partial and in-frame only. The sample has some 57,000 clones, roughly nine tenths seen once. The CDR3 length is 14 residues. Germline CDR1 and CDR2: SGHTA and FQGTGA. With 5 bases clipped from V and 4 bases from J, the junction kept 4 bases outside the gene matches. The sequence was collected from a female donor with multiple sclerosis, enrolled in a pregnancy study. The V and J genes are TRBV7-3 and TRBJ2-2; 7 nucleotides match TRBD2. Here the sequenced sample was CD4+ T cells from peripheral blood mononuclear cells, taken in the first trimester of pregnancy. Here the CDR3 reads CASSPSGATGELFF. CDR3 nucleotides: TGTGCCAGCAGCCCCAGCGGGGCCACCGGGGAGCTGTTTTTT.